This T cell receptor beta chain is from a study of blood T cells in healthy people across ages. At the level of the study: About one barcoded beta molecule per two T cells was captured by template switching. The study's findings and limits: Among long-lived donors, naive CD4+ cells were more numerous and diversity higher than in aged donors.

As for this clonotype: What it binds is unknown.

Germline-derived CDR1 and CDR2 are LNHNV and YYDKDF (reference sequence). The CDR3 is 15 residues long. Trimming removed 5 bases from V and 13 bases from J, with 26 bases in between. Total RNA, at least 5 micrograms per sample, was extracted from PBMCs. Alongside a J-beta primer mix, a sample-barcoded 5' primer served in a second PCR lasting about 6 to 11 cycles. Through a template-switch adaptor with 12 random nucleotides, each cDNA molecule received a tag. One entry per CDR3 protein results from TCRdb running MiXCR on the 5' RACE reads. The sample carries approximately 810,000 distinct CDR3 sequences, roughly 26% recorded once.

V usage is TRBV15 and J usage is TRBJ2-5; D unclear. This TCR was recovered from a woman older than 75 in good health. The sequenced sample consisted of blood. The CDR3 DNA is TGTGCCACCAGCGTGACCAGGAGTTCCCAAGAGACCTGGTACTTC. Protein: CATSVTRSSQETWYF.